Below, 32 T cell receptor beta chains from the same sample are listed, as sequenced in a study of CD8 T cells in Susac syndrome. When the RNA was reverse transcribed, random hexamers were used with an input of about 0.5 to 1 ug. MiXCR, run by TCRdb on the immunoSEQ multiplex PCR reads, gives a single entry per CDR3 protein. Seen here are approximately 300,000 distinct CDR3 sequences, approximately 89% observed once, and the top ten hold roughly 0.17%. Sequences were obtained from CD8+ T cells from PBMCs. The receptors here all came from a human donor with multiple sclerosis.

V and J are TRBV7-9 and TRBJ2-3, with TRBD2 matching over 12 bases. This CDR3 spans 15 amino acids. Trimming took 3 bases from V and 8 from J; bases not matched to a gene: 6. Germline assignment: CDR1 SEHNR and CDR2 FQNEAQ (reference sequence). In DNA, the CDR3 is TGTGCCAGCAGCTTGACTAGCGGGGGTGTGGGTACGCAGTATTTT. It translates to CASSLTSGGVGTQYF.

V gene TRBV28 combines with J gene TRBJ2-7; TRBD2 matches 12 bases. V was clipped by 5 bases and J by 2 bases; unmatched bases: 16. This CDR3 spans 19 amino acids. Germline V CDR1 and CDR2: MDHEN, SYDVKM. The CDR3 region has the DNA TGTGCCAGCAGTGGCCGACCGGGACTAGCGGGTCTTTTAGCCTACGAGCAGTACTTC. Translating it yields CASSGRPGLAGLLAYEQYF.

This clonotype came up a few times. This chain joins TRBV19 and TRBJ2-7; TRBD2 is a possible D gene (5 bases). The germline CDR1 and CDR2 sequences are LNHDA and SQIVND (reference sequence). V lost 3 bases and J lost 2, with 8 bases in between. The CDR3 extends over 13 amino acids. The CDR3 loop reads CASSIAGAYEQYF. The CDR3 DNA is TGTGCCAGTAGTATTGCGGGCGCCTACGAGCAGTACTTC.

This sequence joins TRBV6-1 and TRBJ2-1, with D unclear. CDR3 length: 13 amino acids. From germline, CDR1 is MNHNS and CDR2 SASEGT. Between the trimmed V and J ends, which lost 2 bases and 9 bases, there was a span of 11 bases. CDR3 amino acids: CASSELWSGEQFF. In DNA, the CDR3 is TGTGCCAGCAGTGAACTTTGGAGTGGTGAGCAGTTCTTC.

V gene TRBV27 combines with J gene TRBJ2-7; the D gene could be TRBD1 or TRBD2 (5 bases each). CDR1 MNHEY and CDR2 SMNVEV come from the germline V gene (reference sequence). The length of the CDR3 is 14 residues. Deletions cut 3 bases from V and 2 bases from J, with 11 bases between. The CDR3 nucleotides are TGTGCCAGCAGTTTCGGGGCCCCCCCCTACGAGCAGTACTTC. This encodes CASSFGAPPYEQYF.

This chain uses TRBV2 with TRBJ1-5; D not certain. Germline-derived CDR1 and CDR2 are SNHLY and FYNNEI. There are 14 residues in the CDR3. The ends were cut back, 6 bases at V and 7 bases at J, with 16 bases in the middle. This CDR3 is CASRDPTVGQPQHF. Written as DNA, the CDR3 is TGTGCCAGCAGGGACCCTACAGTTGGCCAGCCCCAGCATTTT.

The V call is TRBV9, the J call TRBJ2-7; 7 nucleotides line up with TRBD1. The V and J ends lost 6 bases and 2 bases, in that order; junction bases with no gene match: 8. The CDR3 has 14 residues. Germline lookup yields CDR1 SGDLS and CDR2 YYNGEE. CDR3 bases: TGTGCCAGCACCCTAGGGGACAGAGCCTACGAGCAGTACTTC. It is translated as CASTLGDRAYEQYF.

This clonotype appeared once. The rearrangement links TRBV28 to TRBJ2-5, with a possible D match to TRBD1 (6 bases). V lost 5 bases and J 0 bases, leaving 16 bases between the germline ends. This CDR3 has 16 amino acids. Germline V lookup: CDR1 MDHEN, CDR2 SYDVKM. CDR3 in amino acids: CASSGSRGSYQETQYF. DNA of the CDR3: TGTGCCAGCAGTGGGAGCAGGGGATCCTACCAAGAGACCCAGTACTTC.

The rearrangement joins TRBV5-6 to TRBJ2-2; D uncertain. In germline, CDR1 is SGHDT, CDR2 YYEEEE. The V gene lost 0 bases and the J gene lost 3 bases, with 12 bases spanning the gap. The CDR3 has 16 residues. The CDR3 loop reads CASSLVPDPDTGELFF. The DNA for the CDR3 is TGTGCCAGCAGCTTGGTCCCCGATCCGGACACCGGGGAGCTGTTTTTT.

V usage is TRBV11-3 and J usage is TRBJ2-6; the D gene could be TRBD1 or TRBD2 (5 bases each). The germline V and J ends were trimmed by 3 bases and 0 bases, with 12 bases remaining between them. CDR3 length: 17 residues. CDR1 and CDR2 from the germline V gene are SGHNT and YENEEA. CDR3 bases: TGTGCCAGCAGCTTTGGGGGATACGGCTCTGGGGCCAACGTCCTGACTTTC. Translated: CASSFGGYGSGANVLTF. Full variable domain (outside the CDR3, taken from reference TRBV11-3 and TRBJ2-6): EAGVVQSPRYKIIEKKQPVAFWCNPISGHNTLYWYLQNLGQGPELLIRYENEEAVDDSQLPKDRFSAERLKGVDSTLKIQPAELGDSAVYLCASSFGGYGSGANVLTFGAGSRLTVL.

The rearrangement joins TRBV20-1 to TRBJ1-5; D uncertain. The germline V gene encodes CDR1 DFQATT and CDR2 SNEGSKA (reference sequence). V was pared by 0 bases and J by 9 bases, with 18 bases between. This CDR3 has 15 amino acids. As DNA, the CDR3 is TGCAGTGCTAGAGATAACAAGGGCGAATCAGGGCCCCAGCATTTT. Protein sequence: CSARDNKGESGPQHF.

The V call is TRBV29-1, the J call TRBJ2-5; TRBD1 aligns across 8 bases. After removal of 3 bases from V and 1 base from J, the junction contained 4 bases not matched to a gene. In germline, CDR1 is SQVTM, CDR2 ANQGSEA. The CDR3 is made up of 14 amino acids. The CDR3 bases are TGCAGCGTTGAGACAGGGGAGGCCCAAGAGACCCAGTACTTC. Translation gives CSVETGEAQETQYF. The whole variable domain, filled in from reference TRBV29-1 and TRBJ2-5, reads SAVISQKPSRDICQRGTSLTIQCQVDSQVTMMFWYRQQPGQSLTLIATANQGSEATYESGFVIDKFPISRPNLTFSTLTVSNMSPEDSSIYLCSVETGEAQETQYFGPGTRLLVL.

This chain uses TRBV27 with TRBJ1-6; D gene ambiguous. Germline CDR1 MNHEY, CDR2 SMNVEV (reference sequence). Trimming removed 3 bases at V and 6 bases at J, with 6 bases between. The CDR3 spans 13 residues. The CDR3 spells CASSFRSNSPLHF. Written as DNA, the CDR3 is TGTGCCAGCAGTTTTAGGTCTAATTCACCCCTCCACTTT.

This rearrangement joins TRBV7-2 to TRBJ1-5, with D perhaps matching TRBD1 (5 bases). V was shortened by 1 base and J by 1 base, with 11 bases between the two germline ends. CDR1 and CDR2 from the germline V gene are SGHTA and FQGNSA. This CDR3 is 16 amino acids long. CDR3 sequence: CASSLDVGQSNQPQHF. The CDR3, as DNA: TGTGCCAGCAGCTTAGACGTGGGGCAGAGCAATCAGCCCCAGCATTTT.

The chain is built from TRBV15 and TRBJ2-5, with 12 nucleotides matching TRBD2. The V and J ends lost 3 bases and 2 bases, in that order; junction bases with no gene match: 4. Germline-derived CDR1 and CDR2 are LNHNV and YYDKDF (reference sequence). The CDR3 covers 16 residues. CDR3 bases: TGTGCCACCAGCAGCCGGACTAGCGGGGCACAAGAGACCCAGTACTTC. Protein product: CATSSRTSGAQETQYF.

This chain links TRBV24-1 with TRBJ2-2; 10 positions match TRBD1. The CDR3 sequence is 14 residues long. V lost 9 bases and J lost 3; bases outside the gene matches: 3. Looked up from germline, CDR1 is KGHDR and CDR2 is SFDVKD. The CDR3 sequence: CATLGTGDTGELFF. The DNA for the CDR3 is TGTGCCACCCTTGGGACAGGGGACACCGGGGAGCTGTTTTTT.

The chain employs TRBV7-9 and TRBJ2-3; D is ambiguous. Germline CDR1 reads SEHNR; CDR2 reads FQNEAQ (reference sequence). Trimming pared 10 bases from V and 1 base from J, leaving 3 bases between. This CDR3 comprises 10 residues. For the CDR3, the DNA is TGTGCCACGGGCACAGATACGCAGTATTTT. Translated: CATGTDTQYF.

This sequence joins TRBV28 and TRBJ2-3, with D possibly TRBD1 on 6 matching bases. V lost 6 bases and J 2 bases, leaving 12 bases between the germline ends. The CDR3 extends over 14 amino acids. Germline V gene sequence: CDR1 MDHEN, CDR2 SYDVKM. CDR3 sequence: CASRTDSTTDTQYF. In DNA, the CDR3 is TGTGCCAGCAGAACGGACAGTACCACAGATACGCAGTATTTT.

The V gene is TRBV15, the J gene TRBJ1-5; perhaps TRBD1 as D (5 bases). V was trimmed by 5 bases and J by 5 bases, leaving 22 bases between them. CDR3 length equals 17 residues. From germline, CDR1 is LNHNV and CDR2 YYDKDF (reference sequence). CDR3 amino acids: CATSGPGPASRHQPQHF. The CDR3 nucleotides read TGTGCCACCAGCGGACCGGGGCCTGCTTCCCGACATCAGCCCCAGCATTTT.

The chain employs TRBV20-1 and TRBJ2-7, with a possible D match to TRBD2 (7 bases). This CDR3 has 15 amino acids. The ends were cut back, 2 bases at V and 1 base at J, with 15 bases in the middle. Germline V gene lookup returns CDR1 DFQATT and CDR2 SNEGSKA (reference sequence). The CDR3 loop is CSARPVSGTSYEQYF. CDR3 DNA: TGCAGTGCTAGACCCGTGAGCGGGACATCCTACGAGCAGTACTTC.

The V call is TRBV6-6, the J call TRBJ2-5; no clear D gene. Germline V lookup: CDR1 MNHNY, CDR2 SVGAGI (reference sequence). This CDR3 has 15 amino acids. Trimming took 4 bases from V and 10 from J, leaving 22 bases between them. The CDR3 reads CASSSLVKFGKDQYF. The DNA of the CDR3 is TGTGCCAGCAGTTCCCTCGTAAAGTTTGGGAAGGACCAGTACTTC.

This clonotype has a handful of counts. The chain uses TRBV27 and TRBJ1-2, with 8 bases aligning to TRBD1. Germline assignment: CDR1 MNHEY and CDR2 SMNVEV (reference sequence). With V trimmed by 5 bases and J by 6 bases, 14 bases remained unmatched. The CDR3 is 16 amino acids. The CDR3 DNA reads as TGTGCCAGCAGTCTACAGGGGGGTTATCGTTTCGATGGCTACACCTTC. Its translation is CASSLQGGYRFDGYTF.

This rearrangement joins TRBV29-1 to TRBJ1-1, with D perhaps TRBD1 (6 bases). Trimming left V 4 bases short and J 0 bases short, with 18 bases between. The germline gives CDR1 SQVTM, CDR2 ANQGSEA. The CDR3 consists of 16 residues. This chain's CDR3 is CSVAGAGKGMNTEAFF. In DNA, the CDR3 is TGCAGCGTTGCAGGGGCAGGGAAGGGAATGAACACTGAAGCTTTCTTT.

This rearrangement joins TRBV4-3 to TRBJ2-7; 8 bases line up with TRBD1. CDR1 and CDR2 from the germline V gene are LGHNA and YSLEER. The ends lost 5 bases at V and 2 bases at J; junction bases unmatched: 8. The CDR3 has 15 residues. CDR3 coding DNA: TGCGCCAGCAGCTATACCCGGACAGGGCCCTACGAGCAGTACTTC. This encodes CASSYTRTGPYEQYF.

The chain is built from TRBV2 and TRBJ2-1; unclear D gene. This CDR3 has 14 residues. Trimming cost V 6 bases and J 0 bases, with 9 bases left between them. Germline loops: CDR1 SNHLY, CDR2 FYNNEI. CDR3 DNA: TGTGCCAGCAGGGAATCAGGCTCCTACAATGAGCAGTTCTTC. This translates into CASRESGSYNEQFF. Variable domain in full (rest from reference TRBV2 and TRBJ2-1): EPEVTQTPSHQVTQMGQEVILRCVPISNHLYFYWYRQILGQKVEFLVSFYNNEISEKSEIFDDQFSVERPDGSNFTLKIRSTKLEDSAMYFCASRESGSYNEQFFGPGTRLTVL.

The chain combines TRBV6-2 or TRBV6-3 with TRBJ2-2; weak D call: TRBD2 (5 bases). Germline lookup yields CDR1 MNHEY and CDR2 SVGEGT. V gave up 6 bases and J gave up 4 bases, with 12 bases separating them. This CDR3 is 14 amino acids long. CDR3 nucleotide sequence: TGTGCCAGCAGCTCAGGACTGGGCACCGGGGAGCTGTTTTTT. Protein product: CASSSGLGTGELFF.

This clonotype turned up a few times. J is TRBJ2-2 and V is TRBV7-2; D not certain. CDR1 and CDR2 (germline): SGHTA, FQGNSA. V lost 1 base and J lost 4, with 10 bases in between. The CDR3 has 15 residues. The CDR3 sequence: CASSLDDLITGELFF. The CDR3, as DNA: TGTGCCAGCAGCTTAGACGATCTAATCACCGGGGAGCTGTTTTTT.

CDR3 in amino acids: CASSPRVRDKNEAFF. In DNA form, the CDR3 reads TGTGCCAGCAGCCCGAGGGTCCGGGACAAAAATGAAGCTTTCTTT. The chain employs TRBV7-9 and TRBJ1-1, with D possibly matching TRBD1 (6 bases). Germline V gene data show CDR1 as SEHNR and CDR2 as FQNEAQ (reference sequence). The CDR3 is made up of 15 amino acids. The V end lost 5 bases, the J end lost 7 bases, and 20 bases lay between the germline ends.

The chain carries TRBV5-1 and TRBJ2-7; the D call may be TRBD1 or TRBD2 (5 bases each). The CDR3 loop spans 16 amino acids. V lost 4 bases and J lost 3, with 20 bases in between. Germline V CDR1 and CDR2: SGHRS, YFSETQ. The CDR3 bases are TGCGCCAGCAGCCCGGCGGTAGACGGGACCTTCTACGAGCAGTACTTC. Protein: CASSPAVDGTFYEQYF.

This rearrangement joins TRBV6-2 or TRBV6-3 to TRBJ2-7; 9 nucleotides agree with TRBD1. The germline V gene encodes CDR1 MNHEY and CDR2 SVGEGT. The CDR3 totals 16 residues. With 6 bases clipped from V and 3 bases from J, the junction kept 12 bases outside the gene matches. This CDR3 reads CASSHKPGTGFYEQYF. In DNA form, the CDR3 reads TGTGCCAGCAGCCACAAACCCGGGACAGGGTTCTACGAGCAGTACTTC.

This chain connects TRBV19 to TRBJ2-2, with TRBD2 identical over 7 bases. J gave up 4 bases and V 7 bases, and 3 bases lay outside the gene matches. Per the germline V gene, CDR1 is LNHDA and CDR2 is SQIVND (reference sequence). The CDR3 sequence is 13 residues long. CDR3 sequence reads: CASTGRPTGELFF. DNA of the CDR3: TGTGCCAGTACCGGGAGGCCCACCGGGGAGCTGTTTTTT. The full variable domain, completed using reference TRBV19 and TRBJ2-2, is DGGITQSPKYLFRKEGQNVTLSCEQNLNHDAMYWYRQDPGQGLRLIYYSQIVNDFQKGDIAEGYSVSREKKESFPLTVTSAQKNPTAFYLCASTGRPTGELFFGEGSRLTVL.

The J gene is TRBJ2-1, the V gene TRBV30, with 10 bases that match TRBD1. The V gene's germline CDR1 is GTSNPN and CDR2 SVGIG (reference sequence). Trimming cost V 6 bases and J 5 bases; bases outside gene matches: 7. CDR3 length: 14 amino acids. CDR3 nucleotides: TGTGCCTGTTCATTAGGGACAGGGGACAATGAGCAGTTCTTC. Encoded protein: CACSLGTGDNEQFF.